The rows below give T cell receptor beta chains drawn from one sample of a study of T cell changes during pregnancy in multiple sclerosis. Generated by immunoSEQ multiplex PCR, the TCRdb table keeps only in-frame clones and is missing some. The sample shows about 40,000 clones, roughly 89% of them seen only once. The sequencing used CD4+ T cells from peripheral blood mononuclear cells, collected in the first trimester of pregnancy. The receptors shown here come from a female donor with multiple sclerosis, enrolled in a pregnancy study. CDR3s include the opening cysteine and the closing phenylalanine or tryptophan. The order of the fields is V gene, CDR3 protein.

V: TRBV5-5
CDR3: CASSLIGDFSGNTIYF

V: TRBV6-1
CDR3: CASTPEFMNTEAFF

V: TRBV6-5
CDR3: CASSYGGTNTEAFF

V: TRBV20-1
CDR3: CSAGPRDIQYF

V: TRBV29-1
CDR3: CSVSGLAGDHYEQYF

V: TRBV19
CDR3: CASNQGGDTQYF

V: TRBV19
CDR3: CASSIGLTGTEAFF

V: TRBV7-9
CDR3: CASSLMGGLEETQYF

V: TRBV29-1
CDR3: CAASRDVNTEAFF

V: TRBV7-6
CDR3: CASSTGTGVKTQYF

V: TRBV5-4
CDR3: CASSPGELAGTGELFF

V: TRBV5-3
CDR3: CARSLGGRFSYEQYF

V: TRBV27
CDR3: CASRFYSGRISYEQYF

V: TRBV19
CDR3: CASSIYRGIGYNEQFF

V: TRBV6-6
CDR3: CASRPGGAVDTQYF

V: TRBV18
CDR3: CASSPPGLPIHEQFF